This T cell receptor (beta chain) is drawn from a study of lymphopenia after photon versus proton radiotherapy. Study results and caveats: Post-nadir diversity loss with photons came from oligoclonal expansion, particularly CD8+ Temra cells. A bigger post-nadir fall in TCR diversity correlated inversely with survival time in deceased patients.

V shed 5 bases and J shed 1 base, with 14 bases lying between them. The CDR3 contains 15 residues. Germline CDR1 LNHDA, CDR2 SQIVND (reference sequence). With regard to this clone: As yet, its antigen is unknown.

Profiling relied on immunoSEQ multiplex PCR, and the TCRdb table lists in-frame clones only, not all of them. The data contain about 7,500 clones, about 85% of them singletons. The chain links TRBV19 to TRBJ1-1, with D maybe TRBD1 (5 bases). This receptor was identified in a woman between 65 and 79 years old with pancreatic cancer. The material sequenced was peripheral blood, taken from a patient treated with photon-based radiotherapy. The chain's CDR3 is CASSPRRGRNTEAFF. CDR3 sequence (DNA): TGTGCCAGTAGTCCCCGAAGGGGACGGAACACTGAAGCTTTCTTT.